The clone carrying this T cell receptor (beta chain) was observed at least ten times. This CDR3 comprises 13 residues. In germline, CDR1 is DFQATT, CDR2 SNEGSKA (reference sequence). Trimming pared 7 bases from V and 5 bases from J, leaving 17 bases between. The data are from a study of early T cells in non-severe SARS-CoV-2 infection. At the level of the study: From unsorted whole blood, bulk RNA was sequenced, and the chains remained unpaired.

Individual cDNA molecules received unique molecular identifiers during library preparation. Each CDR3 protein gets one entry after TCRdb re-called the 5' RACE reads with MiXCR. This sample yields over 55,000 distinct CDR3 sequences, of which over 9.5% are seen a single time; about 3.1% belongs to the top ten. The V gene is TRBV20-1, the J gene TRBJ2-5, with D maybe TRBD1 (5 bases). Sequenced sample: whole blood. The receptor's source is an adult who was a healthcare worker with PCR-confirmed SARS-CoV-2 infection or an uninfected control (not recorded which). The CDR3 sequence is CSVGALRMETQYF. Here the CDR3 DNA reads TGCAGTGTTGGGGCCCTCAGGATGGAGACCCAGTACTTC.